The 27 T cell receptor beta chains listed next were all sequenced from one sample in a study of blood T cell repertoires in COVID-19. Method: immunoSEQ multiplex PCR; TCRdb's copy keeps in-frame clones and lacks some. Among roughly 460,000 clones, about 90% were seen once, and the ten largest hold roughly 0.87%. The sequenced sample consisted of peripheral blood. These receptors were taken from a man aged 18 to 30 with COVID-19, enrolled during active disease.

This clone was recorded only once. The V and J genes are TRBV5-1 and TRBJ2-7, with TRBD1 identical over 11 bases. Unmatched junction bases numbered 9, after V lost 4 bases and J lost 3 bases. Germline V gene lookup returns CDR1 SGHRS and CDR2 YFSETQ. The length of the CDR3 is 16 residues. CDR3 region: CASSRASGQGGYEQYF. The CDR3 DNA is TGCGCCAGCAGCCGAGCCTCGGGACAGGGGGGCTACGAGCAGTACTTC. Complete variable domain (other parts from reference TRBV5-1 and TRBJ2-7): KAGVTQTPRYLIKTRGQQVTLSCSPISGHRSVSWYQQTPGQGLQFLFEYFSETQRNKGNFPGRFSGRQFSNSRSEMNVSTLELGDSALYLCASSRASGQGGYEQYFGPGTRLTVT.

This rearrangement joins TRBV7-8 to TRBJ2-7; 8 nucleotides match TRBD2. CDR3 length: 16 residues. Germline CDR1 and CDR2: SGHVS and FQNEAQ. The V segment lost 3 bases and the J segment 1 base; nucleotides outside the gene matches: 8. CDR3 amino acids: CASSFQASGRSYEQYF. DNA for the CDR3: TGTGCCAGCAGCTTCCAAGCTAGCGGGCGGTCCTACGAGCAGTACTTC.

The V gene is TRBV7-9, the J gene TRBJ2-2; 7 bases fit TRBD1. The V segment lost 5 bases and the J segment 3 bases; nucleotides outside the gene matches: 9. Germline V gene sequence: CDR1 SEHNR, CDR2 FQNEAQ (reference sequence). The CDR3 runs 16 residues. DNA for the CDR3: TGTGCCAGCAGCCCCTCCATCGGACAGGACACCGGGGAGCTGTTTTTT. It translates to CASSPSIGQDTGELFF.

The chain recombines TRBV10-3 with TRBJ2-5; a weak D match, TRBD2 (6 bases). The V and J ends lost 2 bases and 7 bases respectively, with 17 bases between them. Germline V gives CDR1 ENHRY, CDR2 SYGVKD. The CDR3 covers 15 residues. The CDR3, as DNA: TGTGCCATCAGTGAGGATAGCGGCTCCCCAGGGACCCAGTACTTC. It specifies CAISEDSGSPGTQYF.

V usage is TRBV2 and J usage is TRBJ1-2; D is unclear. This CDR3 is built from 13 residues. V was cut by 2 bases and J by 1 base, with 5 bases left in between. CDR1 is SNHLY, CDR2 FYNNEI, per germline. CDR3 in DNA: TGTGCCAGCAGTGAAATCCTTAACTATGGCTACACCTTC. It specifies CASSEILNYGYTF.

This clone was counted a few times. The rearrangement uses TRBV28 and TRBJ1-1; D is possibly TRBD1 (6 bases). Germline values: CDR1 MDHEN, CDR2 SYDVKM. The CDR3 extends over 14 amino acids. Trimming stripped 2 bases from V and 10 bases from J, with 17 bases between. The CDR3 coding sequence is TGTGCCAGCAGTTTACAGGACAGCTCGTTGGGAGCTTTCTTT. Translating gives CASSLQDSSLGAFF.

The chain links TRBV11-2 to TRBJ2-7; no clear D. Trimming pared 8 bases from V and 2 bases from J, leaving 4 bases between. The germline gives CDR1 SGHAT, CDR2 FQNNGV. The CDR3 covers 10 residues. This CDR3 is CASGAYEQYF. CDR3 DNA: TGTGCCAGCGGAGCCTACGAGCAGTACTTC.

V usage is TRBV10-3 and J usage is TRBJ2-1; possibly TRBD2 for D (6 bases). The V gene's germline CDR1 is ENHRY and CDR2 SYGVKD. The V and J ends lost 2 bases and 9 bases respectively, with 11 bases between them. The CDR3 consists of 13 residues. DNA for the CDR3: TGTGCCATCAGTGAGCTGGGGGGTTTTGAGCAGTTCTTC. It encodes CAISELGGFEQFF.

Note on this clone: Different DNA sequences within this sample yield the same CDR3. The V and J genes are TRBV30 and TRBJ1-2; D is undetermined. Per germline, CDR1 GTSNPN and CDR2 SVGIG (reference sequence). V was shortened by 1 base and J by 3 bases, with 6 bases between the two germline ends. CDR3 length: 12 amino acids. CDR3 amino acids: CAWSGQDYGYTF. CDR3 DNA: TGTGCCTGGAGTGGACAAGACTATGGCTACACCTTC.

The genes are TRBV11-2 and TRBJ2-3; D is unclear. Germline V CDR1 and CDR2: SGHAT, FQNNGV. CDR3 length equals 14 residues. V lost 5 bases and J 3 bases, leaving 12 bases between the germline ends. CDR3 residues: CASSATARTDTQYF. The CDR3 DNA reads TGTGCCAGCAGCGCCACAGCCCGAACAGATACGCAGTATTTT.

The chain has TRBV7-8 and TRBJ2-5, with D possibly matching TRBD2 (6 bases). The germline V gene encodes CDR1 SGHVS and CDR2 FQNEAQ. Trimming removed 2 bases from V and 1 base from J, with 17 bases in between. The CDR3 consists of 17 residues. CDR3 sequence (DNA): TGTGCCAGCAGCTTACGGGGGATCGCAGACAGCCAAGAGACCCAGTACTTC. Translation gives CASSLRGIADSQETQYF.

The chain combines TRBV27 with TRBJ2-5; 13 bases are shared with TRBD2. CDR1 is MNHEY and CDR2 is SMNVEV in the germline V gene (reference sequence). The J segment lost 5 bases and the V segment lost 5 bases, leaving 8 bases of the junction unmatched. CDR3 length equals 16 residues. The CDR3 DNA sequence: TGTGCCAGCAGTCCCCAAGGACTAGCGGGAGATGAGACCCAGTACTTC. Its translation: CASSPQGLAGDETQYF.

The DNA of the CDR3 is TGTGCCAGCAGCTCAGGGTATCTAACGCAGTATTTT. It encodes CASSSGYLTQYF. The chain has TRBV3-1 (or the pseudogene TRBV3-2) and TRBJ2-3; tentatively, D is TRBD1 (5 bases). The V gene lost 5 bases and the J gene lost 9 bases, with 12 bases spanning the gap. From germline, CDR1 is LGHDT and CDR2 YNNKEL (reference sequence). The CDR3 has 12 residues.

The chain combines TRBV6-5 with TRBJ1-6; 11 nucleotides match TRBD1. This CDR3 contains 15 residues. Germline assignment: CDR1 MNHEY and CDR2 SVGAGI. V gave up 10 bases and J gave up 9 bases; unmatched junction bases: 11. CDR3 DNA sequence: TGTGCCATCAGGTCGGAGGACAGGGGGCTTTCACCCCTCCACTTT. Its translation: CAIRSEDRGLSPLHF.

Comment on this clone: The same CDR3 can be traced to other DNA sequences in this sample. This chain joins TRBV19 and TRBJ1-5; D unclear. V shed 1 base and J shed 1 base, with 8 bases lying between them. CDR1 is LNHDA, CDR2 SQIVND, per germline (reference sequence). This CDR3 has 15 residues. CDR3: CASSIGSRSNQPQHF. CDR3 nucleotides: TGTGCCAGTAGTATAGGAAGTCGGAGCAATCAGCCCCAGCATTTT. Full variable domain (rest looked up from reference TRBV19 and TRBJ1-5): DGGITQSPKYLFRKEGQNVTLSCEQNLNHDAMYWYRQDPGQGLRLIYYSQIVNDFQKGDIAEGYSVSREKKESFPLTVTSAQKNPTAFYLCASSIGSRSNQPQHFGDGTRLSIL.

The chain couples TRBV28 to TRBJ2-3; TRBD2 aligns across 14 bases. The CDR3 extends over 17 amino acids. J gave up 3 bases and V 8 bases, and 10 bases lay outside the gene matches. Germline V gene data show CDR1 as MDHEN and CDR2 as SYDVKM. Here the CDR3 reads CASATGTSGSNTDTQYF. The CDR3, as DNA: TGTGCCAGCGCTACCGGGACTAGCGGGAGTAATACAGATACGCAGTATTTT.

The CDR3 DNA reads TGCGCCAGCAGCCAACGATCGGGGGGGGGCGACGAGCAGTACTTC. It yields the protein CASSQRSGGGDEQYF. V and J are TRBV4-1 and TRBJ2-7; TRBD2 agrees at 8 bases. The CDR3 covers 15 residues. V lost 2 bases to trimming and J lost 5 bases; unmatched junction nucleotides: 8. CDR1 and CDR2 from the germline V gene are MGHRA and YSYEKL.

The chain joins TRBV3-1 (or the pseudogene TRBV3-2) to TRBJ2-1; tentatively, D is TRBD2 (5 bases). This CDR3 spans 13 amino acids. Germline assignment: CDR1 LGHDT and CDR2 YNNKEL (reference sequence). V was pared by 0 bases and J by 8 bases, with 8 bases between. For the CDR3, the DNA is TGTGCCAGCAGCCAAGAAACGAGGGATGAGCAGTTCTTC. Translating it yields CASSQETRDEQFF.

This clone was detected once. V gene TRBV7-8 combines with J gene TRBJ1-1; possible D gene TRBD1, 5 bases. The germline CDR1 and CDR2 sequences are SGHVS and FQNEAQ. With 0 bases removed from V and 4 bases from J, the gap between germline ends came to 12 bases. The CDR3 consists of 15 residues. The CDR3 DNA is TGTGCCAGCAGCTTAGCGCCGACAGTCCTCACTGAAGCTTTCTTT. Its translation is CASSLAPTVLTEAFF.

J is TRBJ2-7 and V is TRBV18, with D tentatively TRBD2 (5 bases). Trimming shortened V by 3 bases and J by 7 bases, and 16 bases separated the two germline ends. The germline CDR1 and CDR2 sequences are KGHSH and LQKENI. The CDR3 covers 14 residues. The CDR3, as DNA: TGTGCCAGCTCACCGACTGTGGGAGTCGGAGAGCAGTACTTC. Protein sequence: CASSPTVGVGEQYF.

The chain has TRBV28 and TRBJ2-5, with 15 bases matching TRBD2. The V and J ends lost 5 bases and 0 bases, in that order; junction bases with no gene match: 4. Germline-derived CDR1 and CDR2 are MDHEN and SYDVKM. CDR3 length: 17 amino acids. The CDR3 reads CASSRTSGREYQETQYF. As DNA, the CDR3 is TGTGCCAGCAGTCGGACTAGCGGGAGGGAGTACCAAGAGACCCAGTACTTC.

J is TRBJ2-5 and V is TRBV5-1; D is possibly TRBD1 (5 bases). Germline-derived CDR1 and CDR2 are SGHRS and YFSETQ. The CDR3 totals 13 residues. Trimming shortened V by 0 bases and J by 5 bases, and 8 bases separated the two germline ends. The CDR3 coding sequence is TGCGCCAGCAGCTTGGGACAGAGGGAGACCCAGTACTTC. Residues: CASSLGQRETQYF.

The chain carries TRBV15 and TRBJ2-7; 9 positions match TRBD1. The CDR3 runs 14 residues. CDR1 is LNHNV and CDR2 is YYDKDF in the germline V gene (reference sequence). The junction had 4 bases not matched to a gene; V was cut back by 5 bases and J by 2 bases. The CDR3 spells CATSRDRVTYEQYF. CDR3 nucleotide sequence: TGTGCCACCAGCCGGGACAGGGTCACCTACGAGCAGTACTTC.

This rearrangement joins TRBV28 to TRBJ1-5; D is undetermined. Germline V gene data show CDR1 as MDHEN and CDR2 as SYDVKM. This CDR3 region has 9 residues. The V gene lost 8 bases and the J gene lost 11 bases, with 7 bases spanning the gap. The CDR3 sequence: CASPRAQHF. The CDR3 DNA reads as TGTGCCAGCCCCCGGGCCCAGCATTTT.

V and J are TRBV5-1 and TRBJ2-2; possibly TRBD1 for D (7 bases). The CDR3 is made up of 16 amino acids. Deletions cut 2 bases from V and 0 bases from J, with 11 bases between. Per the germline V gene, CDR1 is SGHRS and CDR2 is YFSETQ. CDR3 sequence: CASSFAGGTNTGELFF. CDR3 nucleotide sequence: TGCGCCAGCAGCTTCGCAGGGGGGACGAACACCGGGGAGCTGTTTTTT.

The chain joins TRBV7-8 to TRBJ2-2, with 9 bases aligning to TRBD1. The CDR3 is 16 amino acids. From germline, CDR1 is SGHVS and CDR2 FQNEAQ. With 4 bases clipped from V and 3 bases from J, the junction kept 6 bases outside the gene matches. CDR3 protein: CASSSQGQGYTGELFF. The CDR3 nucleotides are TGTGCCAGCAGCTCACAAGGACAGGGGTACACCGGGGAGCTGTTTTTT.

The V and J genes are TRBV6-5 and TRBJ2-5, with unresolved D. CDR1 and CDR2 from the germline V gene are MNHEY and SVGAGI. V was trimmed by 0 bases and J by 1 base, leaving 6 bases between them. This CDR3 is built from 14 residues. This CDR3 is CASSYSRSQETQYF. CDR3 sequence (DNA): TGTGCCAGCAGTTACTCTCGCAGCCAAGAGACCCAGTACTTC.